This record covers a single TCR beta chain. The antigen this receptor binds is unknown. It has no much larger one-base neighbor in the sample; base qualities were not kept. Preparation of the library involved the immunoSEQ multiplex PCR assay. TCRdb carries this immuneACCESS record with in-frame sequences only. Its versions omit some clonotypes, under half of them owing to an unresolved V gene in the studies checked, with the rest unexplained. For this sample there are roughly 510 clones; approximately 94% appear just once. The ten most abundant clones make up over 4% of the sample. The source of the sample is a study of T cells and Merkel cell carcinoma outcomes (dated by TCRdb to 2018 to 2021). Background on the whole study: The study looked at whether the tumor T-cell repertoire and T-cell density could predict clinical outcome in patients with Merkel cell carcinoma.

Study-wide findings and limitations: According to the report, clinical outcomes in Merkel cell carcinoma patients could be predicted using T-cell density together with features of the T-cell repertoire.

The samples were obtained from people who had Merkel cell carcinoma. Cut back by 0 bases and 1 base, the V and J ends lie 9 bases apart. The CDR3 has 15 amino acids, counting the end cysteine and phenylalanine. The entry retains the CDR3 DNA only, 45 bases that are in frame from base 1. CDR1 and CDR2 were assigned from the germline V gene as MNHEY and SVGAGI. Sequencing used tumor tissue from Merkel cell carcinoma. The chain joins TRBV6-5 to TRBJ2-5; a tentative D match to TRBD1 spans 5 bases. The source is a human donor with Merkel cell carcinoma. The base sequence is TGTGCCAGCAGTTACTCGGGGCGGATCCAAGAGACCCAGTACTTC. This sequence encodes CASSYSGRIQETQYF.